Below, one T cell receptor beta chain is given with its context. Only in-frame clones appear in the TCRdb table, and some are missing; sequencing was by immunoSEQ multiplex PCR. In the table there are fewer than 450,000 clones, around 89% of which are singletons. The data stem from a study of blood T cell repertoires in COVID-19. On the study more broadly: COVID-19 samples, acute and convalescent, were from the United States, Italy and Spain. From T cells, B-cell-depleted T cells, or PBMCs came the material, which was cDNA or gDNA.

CDR1 SGHRS and CDR2 YFSETQ come from the germline V gene. The ends lost 0 bases at V and 8 bases at J; junction bases unmatched: 8. This CDR3 region has 15 residues. Followed over time, Seattle patients had been enrolled while infection was active. This rearrangement joins TRBV5-1 to TRBJ1-1, with 9 nucleotides matching TRBD1. Sequenced sample: peripheral blood. The origin of this receptor is a woman in her fifties or sixties with COVID-19, enrolled during active disease. CDR3: CASSLEGQGHQEAFF. The CDR3, as DNA: TGCGCCAGCAGCTTGGAGGGACAGGGACATCAGGAAGCTTTCTTT.